The 16 T cell receptor beta chains below all came from one sample that was sequenced in a study of shared clonotypes between healthy human individuals. Sequencing was performed with immunoSEQ multiplex PCR; in TCRdb, only in-frame clones are kept and a portion is missing. The data contain about 180,000 clones, approximately 92% of them seen just once; the ten biggest clones take up 0.067%. Sequences were obtained from naive CD4+ T cells sorted from blood. Regarding subset: CD45RA+ positively selected. These receptors were taken from a woman in her twenties or thirties in good health.

V and J are TRBV4-1 and TRBJ1-3; a weak D match, TRBD1 (6 bases). CDR3 length: 15 residues. Trimming pared 1 base from V and 7 bases from J, leaving 14 bases between. The germline gives CDR1 MGHRA, CDR2 YSYEKL. The CDR3 spells CASSQVGNRVNTIYF. CDR3 bases: TGCGCCAGCAGCCAAGTGGGAAACAGGGTCAACACCATATATTTT.

V usage is TRBV4-1 and J usage is TRBJ2-1; tentative D call: TRBD2 (5 bases). The CDR3 sequence is 17 residues long. V lost 0 bases and J 5 bases, leaving 17 bases between the germline ends. In germline, CDR1 is MGHRA, CDR2 YSYEKL. The CDR3 DNA sequence: TGCGCCAGCAGCCAAGATGGCGCAGCGGCTTCTAACAATGAGCAGTTCTTC. Translating it yields CASSQDGAAASNNEQFF.

This clone was picked up one time. The chain carries TRBV28 and TRBJ2-7; TRBD1 is a possible D gene (5 bases). This CDR3 has 13 residues. Germline V CDR1 and CDR2: MDHEN, SYDVKM. V lost 10 bases and J 3 bases, leaving 16 bases between the germline ends. The CDR3 region has the DNA TGTGCCACCAGAGACAGAAAGATCTACGAGCAGTACTTC. This codes for CATRDRKIYEQYF.

This clone appeared once. Other DNA sequences in this sample translate to the same CDR3. The rearrangement links TRBV28 to TRBJ2-7; D not resolved. The CDR3 extends over 12 amino acids. Trimming cost V 3 bases and J 4 bases, with 7 bases left between them. Per germline, CDR1 MDHEN and CDR2 SYDVKM. The CDR3, as DNA: TGTGCCAGCAGTTTGCGGCCTTACGAGCAGTACTTC. This gives the protein CASSLRPYEQYF.

The chain links TRBV20-1 to TRBJ2-1, with D unresolved. Germline lookup yields CDR1 DFQATT and CDR2 SNEGSKA (reference sequence). V was trimmed by 7 bases and J by 5 bases, leaving 9 bases between them. CDR3 length: 11 residues. The DNA of the CDR3 is TGCAGTGTGGGCACCCACAATGAGCAGTTCTTC. As protein: CSVGTHNEQFF.

This clone was seen a single time. The J gene is TRBJ1-4, the V gene TRBV28, with 9 nucleotides matching TRBD1. Germline V gives CDR1 MDHEN, CDR2 SYDVKM. The CDR3 is made up of 15 amino acids. With 5 bases clipped from V and 7 bases from J, the junction kept 8 bases outside the gene matches. CDR3 sequence (DNA): TGTGCCAGCAGTCTGGACAGGGGAGGGTCTGAAAAACTGTTTTTT. The encoded protein is CASSLDRGGSEKLFF. The whole variable domain, filled in from reference TRBV28 and TRBJ1-4, reads DVKVTQSSRYLVKRTGEKVFLECVQDMDHENMFWYRQDPGLGLRLIYFSYDVKMKEKGDIPEGYSVSREKKERFSLILESASTNQTSMYLCASSLDRGGSEKLFFGSGTQLSVL.

The V call is TRBV7-2, the J call TRBJ1-2; a possible D gene is TRBD1 (6 bases). The germline V and J ends were trimmed by 2 bases and 2 bases, with 12 bases remaining between them. This CDR3 spans 15 amino acids. Germline CDR1 and CDR2: SGHTA and FQGNSA. The chain's CDR3 is CASSLSGTRNYGYTF. The CDR3 DNA follows: TGTGCCAGCAGCTTATCCGGGACAAGGAACTATGGCTACACCTTC.

The chain is built from TRBV11-2 and TRBJ2-7; D uncertain. Germline V gene sequence: CDR1 SGHAT, CDR2 FQNNGV. Trimming stripped 0 bases from V and 7 bases from J, with 7 bases between. The CDR3 covers 12 residues. The CDR3 sequence is CASSLDNWEQYF. Here the CDR3 DNA reads TGTGCCAGCAGCTTAGATAACTGGGAGCAGTACTTC.

The genes are TRBV28 and TRBJ1-6; 8 bases fit TRBD1. CDR1 and CDR2 (germline): MDHEN, SYDVKM. Losses at the gene ends were 4 bases for V and 8 bases for J; bases not matched to a gene: 7. The CDR3 loop spans 15 amino acids. CDR3 DNA sequence: TGTGCCAGCAGTTCAGGGGGCTTAGAGCATTCACCCCTCCACTTT. Amino acid sequence: CASSSGGLEHSPLHF.

The gene calls are TRBV5-1 and TRBJ2-5; TRBD1 matches 10 bases. CDR1 and CDR2 from the germline V gene are SGHRS and YFSETQ. The CDR3 runs 15 residues. The ends lost 5 bases at V and 5 bases at J; junction bases unmatched: 9. CDR3 amino acids: CASRPGQGPRETQYF. Here the CDR3 DNA reads TGCGCCAGCAGGCCGGGACAGGGGCCCCGGGAGACCCAGTACTTC.

J is TRBJ2-4 and V is TRBV7-2; TRBD2 matches 7 bases. CDR1 and CDR2 (germline): SGHTA, FQGNSA. V gave up 1 base and J gave up 4 bases; unmatched junction bases: 4. CDR3 length: 15 amino acids. CDR3 sequence: CASSLGGGLKNIQYF. The CDR3 DNA reads TGTGCCAGCAGCTTAGGGGGAGGGTTGAAAAACATTCAGTACTTC.

The genes are TRBV7-2 and TRBJ1-1, with 9 positions matching TRBD1. CDR1 is SGHTA, CDR2 FQGNSA, per germline. The CDR3 runs 15 residues. Trimming at V came to 4 bases and at J to 5 bases, leaving 8 bases not matched to a gene. CDR3 in amino acids: CASSSSPGQGTEAFF. The DNA for the CDR3 is TGTGCCAGCAGCTCCTCCCCCGGACAGGGGACTGAAGCTTTCTTT.

For this clone: This sample includes further DNA sequences coding for the same CDR3. The genes are TRBV5-1 and TRBJ2-1; TRBD2 matches at 8 bases. After removal of 4 bases from V and 4 bases from J, the junction contained 7 bases not matched to a gene. Looked up from germline, CDR1 is SGHRS and CDR2 is YFSETQ. The CDR3 extends over 15 amino acids. CDR3 coding DNA: TGCGCCAGCAGCCCCGGGACTAGTAGTTACAATGAGCAGTTCTTC. Its protein product is CASSPGTSSYNEQFF.

The chain combines TRBV28 with TRBJ1-6; D is unresolved. Germline-derived CDR1 and CDR2 are MDHEN and SYDVKM. V dropped 8 bases and J dropped 7 bases, with 12 bases sitting between them. The CDR3 consists of 13 residues. In DNA form, the CDR3 reads TGTGCCAGCTTAGGGTGGGTGAATTCACCCCTCCACTTT. It encodes CASLGWVNSPLHF. Using reference TRBV28 and TRBJ1-6 for the parts outside the CDR3, the full variable domain is DVKVTQSSRYLVKRTGEKVFLECVQDMDHENMFWYRQDPGLGLRLIYFSYDVKMKEKGDIPEGYSVSREKKERFSLILESASTNQTSMYLCASLGWVNSPLHFGNGTRLTVT.

V is TRBV6-1 and J is TRBJ1-2; 7 bases fit TRBD1. V shed 2 bases, J shed 0 bases, and the junction held 3 bases outside the gene matches. Germline-derived CDR1 and CDR2 are MNHNS and SASEGT. This CDR3 has 15 amino acids. DNA of the CDR3: TGTGCCAGCAGTGAAAGAAGGGGGCCTAACTATGGCTACACCTTC. Its protein product is CASSERRGPNYGYTF.

The chain has TRBV2 and TRBJ1-3; 7 bases are shared with TRBD1. The CDR3 has 14 residues. V dropped 4 bases and J dropped 6; count of bases not matched to a gene: 6. From germline, CDR1 is SNHLY and CDR2 FYNNEI. The CDR3 nucleotides read TGTGCCAGCAGTGGGACAGGACTCGCAAACACCATATATTTT. Protein sequence: CASSGTGLANTIYF.